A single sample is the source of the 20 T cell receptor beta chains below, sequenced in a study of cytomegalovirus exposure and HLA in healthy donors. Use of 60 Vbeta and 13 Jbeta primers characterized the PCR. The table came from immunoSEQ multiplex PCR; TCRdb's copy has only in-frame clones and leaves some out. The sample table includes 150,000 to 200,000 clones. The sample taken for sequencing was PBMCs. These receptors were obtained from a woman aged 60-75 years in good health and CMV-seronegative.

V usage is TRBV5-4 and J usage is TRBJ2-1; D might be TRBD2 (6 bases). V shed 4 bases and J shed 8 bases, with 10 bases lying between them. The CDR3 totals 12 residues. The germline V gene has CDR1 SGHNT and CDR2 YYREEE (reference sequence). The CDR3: CASSIPGDEQFF. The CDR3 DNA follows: TGTGCCAGCAGCATCCCGGGGGATGAGCAGTTCTTC.

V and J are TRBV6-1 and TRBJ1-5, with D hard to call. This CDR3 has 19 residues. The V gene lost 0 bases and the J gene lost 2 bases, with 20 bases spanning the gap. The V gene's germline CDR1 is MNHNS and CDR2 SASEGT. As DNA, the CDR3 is TGTGCCAGCAGTGAAGCGCTCTATGCGGTTGGCGGCGGCAATCAGCCCCAGCATTTT. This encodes CASSEALYAVGGGNQPQHF.

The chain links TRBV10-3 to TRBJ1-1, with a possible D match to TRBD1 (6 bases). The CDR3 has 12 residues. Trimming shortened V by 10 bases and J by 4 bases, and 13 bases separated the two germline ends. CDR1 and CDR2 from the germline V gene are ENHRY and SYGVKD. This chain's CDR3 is CATRADSTEAFF. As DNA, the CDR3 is TGTGCCACCCGGGCGGACAGCACTGAAGCTTTCTTT.

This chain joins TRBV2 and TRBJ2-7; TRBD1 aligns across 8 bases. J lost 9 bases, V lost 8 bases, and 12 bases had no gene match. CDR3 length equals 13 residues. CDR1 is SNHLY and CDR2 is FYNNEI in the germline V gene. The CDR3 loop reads CASSGQGVVGQYF. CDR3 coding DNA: TGTGCCAGCTCAGGACAGGGAGTGGTCGGGCAGTACTTC.

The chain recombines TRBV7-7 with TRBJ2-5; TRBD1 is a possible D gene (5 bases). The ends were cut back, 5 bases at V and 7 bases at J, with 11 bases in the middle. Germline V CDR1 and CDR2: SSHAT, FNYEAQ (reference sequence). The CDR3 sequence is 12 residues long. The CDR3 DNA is TGTGCCAGCAGCCCGACCCAGGGGACCCAGTACTTC. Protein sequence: CASSPTQGTQYF. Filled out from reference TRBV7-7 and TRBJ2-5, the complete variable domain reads GAGVSQSPRYKVTKRGQDVTLRCDPISSHATLYWYQQALGQGPEFLTYFNYEAQPDKSGLPSDRFSAERPEGSISTLTIQRTEQRDSAMYRCASSPTQGTQYFGPGTRLLVL.

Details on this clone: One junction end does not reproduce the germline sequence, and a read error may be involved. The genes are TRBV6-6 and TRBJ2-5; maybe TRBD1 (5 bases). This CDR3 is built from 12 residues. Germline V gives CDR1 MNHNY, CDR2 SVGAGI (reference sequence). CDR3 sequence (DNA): TGTGCCAGCAGTCGAAGGGGCGAGATCCAGTACTTC. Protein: CASSRRGEIQYF.

The CDR3 DNA reads as TGTGCCAGCAGCTCGAGACACATGAACACTGAAGCTTTCTTT. Residues: CASSSRHMNTEAFF. The chain carries TRBV11-2 and TRBJ1-1; D is ambiguous. The CDR3 extends over 14 amino acids. V lost 4 bases to trimming and J lost 0 bases, with 9 bases between them. Per the germline V gene, CDR1 is SGHAT and CDR2 is FQNNGV.

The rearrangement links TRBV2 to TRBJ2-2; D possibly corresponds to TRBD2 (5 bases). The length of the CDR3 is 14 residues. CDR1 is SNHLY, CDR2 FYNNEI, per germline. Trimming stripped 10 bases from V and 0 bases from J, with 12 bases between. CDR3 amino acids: CATRTDTNTGELFF. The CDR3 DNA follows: TGTGCCACCCGGACTGATACGAACACCGGGGAGCTGTTTTTT.

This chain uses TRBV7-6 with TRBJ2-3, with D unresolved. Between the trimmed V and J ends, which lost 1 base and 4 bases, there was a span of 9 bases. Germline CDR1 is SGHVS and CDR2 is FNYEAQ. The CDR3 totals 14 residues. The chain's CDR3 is CASSLDFASDTQYF. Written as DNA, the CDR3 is TGTGCCAGCAGCTTAGATTTTGCGTCAGATACGCAGTATTTT.

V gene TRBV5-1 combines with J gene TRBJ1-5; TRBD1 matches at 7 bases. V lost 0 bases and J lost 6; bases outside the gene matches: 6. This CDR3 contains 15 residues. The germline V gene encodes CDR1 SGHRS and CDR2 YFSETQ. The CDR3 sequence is CASSLAGQGGQPQHF. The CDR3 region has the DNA TGCGCCAGCAGCTTGGCCGGGCAGGGGGGTCAGCCCCAGCATTTT.

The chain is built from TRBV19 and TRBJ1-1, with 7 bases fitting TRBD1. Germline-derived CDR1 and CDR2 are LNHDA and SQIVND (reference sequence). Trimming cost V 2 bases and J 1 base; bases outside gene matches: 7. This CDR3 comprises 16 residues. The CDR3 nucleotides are TGTGCCAGTAGTATACTGTTAGGGACAGCGAACACTGAAGCTTTCTTT. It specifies CASSILLGTANTEAFF.

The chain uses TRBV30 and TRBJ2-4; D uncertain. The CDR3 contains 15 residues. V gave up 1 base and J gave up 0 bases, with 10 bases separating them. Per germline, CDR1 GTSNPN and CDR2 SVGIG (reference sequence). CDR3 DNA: TGTGCCTGGAGTGAGAAACTCGCAGCCAAAAACATTCAGTACTTC. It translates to CAWSEKLAAKNIQYF.

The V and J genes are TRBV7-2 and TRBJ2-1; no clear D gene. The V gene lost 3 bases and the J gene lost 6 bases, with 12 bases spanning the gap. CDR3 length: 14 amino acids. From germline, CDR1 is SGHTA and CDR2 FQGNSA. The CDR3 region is CASSFSTSSNEQFF. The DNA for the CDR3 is TGTGCCAGCAGCTTTAGCACCTCCAGCAATGAGCAGTTCTTC.

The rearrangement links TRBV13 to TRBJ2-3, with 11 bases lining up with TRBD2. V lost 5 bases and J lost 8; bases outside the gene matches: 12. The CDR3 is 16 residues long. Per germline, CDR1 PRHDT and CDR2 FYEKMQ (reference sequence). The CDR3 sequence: CASSPPLAGVMGTQYF. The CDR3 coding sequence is TGTGCCAGCAGCCCTCCACTAGCGGGGGTCATGGGTACGCAGTATTTT.

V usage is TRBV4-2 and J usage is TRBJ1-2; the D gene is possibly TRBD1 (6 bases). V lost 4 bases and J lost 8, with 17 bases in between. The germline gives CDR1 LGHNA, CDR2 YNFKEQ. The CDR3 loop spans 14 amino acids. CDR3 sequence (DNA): TGTGCCAGCAGCCCTGCGGGGGGGCCAGGGGGCTACACCTTC. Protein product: CASSPAGGPGGYTF.

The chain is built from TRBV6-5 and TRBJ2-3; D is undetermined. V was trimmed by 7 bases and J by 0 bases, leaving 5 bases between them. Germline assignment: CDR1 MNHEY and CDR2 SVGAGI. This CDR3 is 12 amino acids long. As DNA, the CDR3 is TGTGCCAGCAAATCTAGCACAGATACGCAGTATTTT. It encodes CASKSSTDTQYF.

CDR3 nucleotides: TGTGCCACCAGCAGAGATCAAGACAGGGGATACGAGCAGTACTTC. This codes for CATSRDQDRGYEQYF. V gene TRBV15 combines with J gene TRBJ2-5; 8 nucleotides align to TRBD1. Near its end, the DNA agrees better with TRBJ2-7, so the J call may be wrong. This CDR3 spans 15 amino acids. Looked up from germline, CDR1 is LNHNV and CDR2 is YYDKDF (reference sequence).

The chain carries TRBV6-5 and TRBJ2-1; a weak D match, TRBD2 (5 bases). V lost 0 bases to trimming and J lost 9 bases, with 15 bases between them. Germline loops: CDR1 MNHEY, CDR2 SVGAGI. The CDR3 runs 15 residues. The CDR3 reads CASSYSLRNEGEQFF. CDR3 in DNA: TGTGCCAGCAGTTACTCGTTAAGAAACGAGGGTGAGCAGTTCTTC.

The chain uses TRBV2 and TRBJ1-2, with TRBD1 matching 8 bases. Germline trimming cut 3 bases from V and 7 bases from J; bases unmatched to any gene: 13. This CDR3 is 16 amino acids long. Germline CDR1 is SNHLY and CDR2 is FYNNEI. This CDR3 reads CASSEDRVVPHGGYTF. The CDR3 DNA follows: TGTGCCAGCAGTGAGGACAGGGTGGTGCCCCATGGTGGCTACACCTTC.

CDR3 loop: CAISESWEAEQFF. CDR3 bases: TGTGCCATCAGTGAGTCCTGGGAGGCTGAGCAGTTCTTC. This rearrangement joins TRBV10-3 to TRBJ2-1, with D maybe TRBD2 (6 bases). The CDR3 runs 13 residues. V lost 0 bases, J lost 9 bases, and 9 bases lay in between. Germline-derived CDR1 and CDR2 are ENHRY and SYGVKD.